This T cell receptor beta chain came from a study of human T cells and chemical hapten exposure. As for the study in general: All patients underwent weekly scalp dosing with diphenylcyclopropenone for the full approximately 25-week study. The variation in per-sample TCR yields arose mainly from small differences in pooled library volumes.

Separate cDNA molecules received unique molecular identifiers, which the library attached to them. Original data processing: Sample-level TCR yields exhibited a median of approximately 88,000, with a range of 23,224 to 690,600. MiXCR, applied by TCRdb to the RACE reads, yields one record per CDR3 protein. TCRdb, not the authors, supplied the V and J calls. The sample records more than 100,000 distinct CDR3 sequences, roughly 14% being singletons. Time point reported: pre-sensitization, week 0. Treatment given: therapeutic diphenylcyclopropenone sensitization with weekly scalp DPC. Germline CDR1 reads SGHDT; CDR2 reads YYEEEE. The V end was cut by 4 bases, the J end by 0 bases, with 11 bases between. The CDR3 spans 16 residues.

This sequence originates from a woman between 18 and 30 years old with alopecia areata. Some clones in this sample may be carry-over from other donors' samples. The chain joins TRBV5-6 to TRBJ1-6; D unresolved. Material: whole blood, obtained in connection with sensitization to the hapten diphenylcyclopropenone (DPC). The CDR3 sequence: CASSLWEISYNSPLHF. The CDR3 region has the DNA TGTGCCAGCAGCCTCTGGGAGATCTCCTATAATTCACCCCTCCACTTT.